Presented here are 31 T cell receptor beta chains from one specimen sequenced in a study of control samples from healthy donors and cancer patients. TCRdb keeps only in-frame clones here, not all; method: immunoSEQ multiplex PCR. The sample contains 150,000 to 160,000 clones, more than 85% of which appear only once. Sequenced input: blood. The receptor set was obtained from a man in his fifties or sixties in good health.

V gene TRBV6-5 combines with J gene TRBJ1-1, with D possibly TRBD1 on 5 matching bases. The V gene lost 2 bases and the J gene lost 8 bases, with 18 bases spanning the gap. Looked up from germline, CDR1 is MNHEY and CDR2 is SVGAGI. This CDR3 is 15 amino acids long. CDR3 in amino acids: CASSYTGFGGTEAFF. Written as DNA, the CDR3 is TGTGCCAGCAGTTACACGGGGTTCGGGGGAACAGAAGCTTTCTTT.

The chain joins TRBV9 to TRBJ2-7; unclear D gene. The CDR3 is made up of 14 amino acids. CDR1 is SGDLS, CDR2 YYNGEE, per germline. Trimming took off 0 bases at V and 0 bases at J, with 7 bases between the two ends. The CDR3 region has the DNA TGTGCCAGCAGCGTAGCTGATAGCTCCTACGAGCAGTACTTC. This translates into CASSVADSSYEQYF. Full variable domain (remainder filled in from reference TRBV9 and TRBJ2-7): DSGVTQTPKHLITATGQRVTLRCSPRSGDLSVYWYQQSLDQGLQFLIQYYNGEERAKGNILERFSAQQFPDLHSELNLSSLELGDSALYFCASSVADSSYEQYFGPGTRLTVT.

J is TRBJ1-5 and V is TRBV28, with 11 bases that match TRBD1. CDR1 MDHEN and CDR2 SYDVKM come from the germline V gene. J lost 6 bases, V lost 4 bases, and 8 bases had no gene match. The CDR3 covers 16 residues. DNA of the CDR3: TGTGCCAGCAGTTCTTGGACAGGGGGCGTCTCTCAGCCCCAGCATTTT. It codes for CASSSWTGGVSQPQHF.

The chain employs TRBV24-1 and TRBJ2-3, with TRBD1 matching 8 bases. CDR1 and CDR2 from the germline V gene are KGHDR and SFDVKD. After removal of 5 bases from V and 1 base from J, the junction contained 7 bases not matched to a gene. The CDR3 spans 16 residues. The CDR3 here is CATSVPTGAGTDTQYF. CDR3 sequence (DNA): TGTGCCACCAGTGTTCCGACAGGGGCGGGCACAGATACGCAGTATTTT.

The chain combines TRBV27 with TRBJ1-4; maybe TRBD1 (5 bases). Germline values: CDR1 MNHEY, CDR2 SMNVEV (reference sequence). This CDR3 spans 15 amino acids. V gave up 5 bases and J gave up 0 bases, with 10 bases separating them. The CDR3 DNA follows: TGTGCCAGCAGTCGACAGTGGGCAACTAATGAAAAACTGTTTTTT. This sequence encodes CASSRQWATNEKLFF.

V and J are TRBV23-1 and TRBJ1-2; no definite D call. Being an ORF, TRBV23-1 has a function that is uncertain. The ends were cut back, 3 bases at V and 4 bases at J, with 15 bases in the middle. This CDR3 is built from 15 residues. This CDR3 is CASSHPLQRGYGYTF. DNA for the CDR3: TGCGCCAGCAGTCATCCCCTTCAGCGGGGCTATGGCTACACCTTC.

The rearrangement uses TRBV2 and TRBJ1-5; TRBD1 is a possible D gene (5 bases). The CDR3 length is 14 residues. CDR1 SNHLY and CDR2 FYNNEI come from the germline V gene. V gave up 4 bases and J gave up 4 bases, with 11 bases separating them. The CDR3 nucleotides read TGTGCCAGCAGTGGGTATGGGGGAAATCAGCCCCAGCATTTT. Protein product: CASSGYGGNQPQHF.

The chain's CDR3 is CASKIRDGPYEQYF. CDR3 sequence (DNA): TGTGCCAGCAAAATCCGGGACGGGCCCTACGAGCAGTACTTC. This chain joins TRBV6-4 and TRBJ2-7, with D possibly called TRBD1 or TRBD2 (5 bases each). V was shortened by 7 bases and J by 2 bases, with 15 bases between the two germline ends. CDR1 and CDR2 from the germline V gene are MRHNA and SNTAGT. The CDR3 totals 14 residues.

The genes are TRBV19 and TRBJ2-7; TRBD2 matches at 9 bases. With 2 bases clipped from V and 2 bases from J, the junction kept 4 bases outside the gene matches. Germline V gene data show CDR1 as LNHDA and CDR2 as SQIVND (reference sequence). The CDR3 contains 15 residues. CDR3 sequence: CASSISASGTYEQYF. The CDR3 nucleotides read TGTGCCAGTAGTATATCGGCTAGCGGGACCTACGAGCAGTACTTC.

The V gene is TRBV6-2 or TRBV6-3, the J gene TRBJ2-1, with 15 bases lining up with TRBD2. Looked up from germline, CDR1 is MNHEY and CDR2 is SVGEGT. V gave up 4 bases and J gave up 7 bases; unmatched junction bases: 5. The CDR3 loop spans 16 amino acids. The CDR3 DNA follows: TGTGCCAGCAGTTCCCCTGGGACTAGCGGGAGGAATGAGCAGTTCTTC. Its protein product is CASSSPGTSGRNEQFF.

The chain employs TRBV5-1 and TRBJ1-6; a possible D gene is TRBD1 (5 bases). The germline V and J ends were trimmed by 0 bases and 7 bases, with 11 bases remaining between them. The CDR3 has 15 amino acids. Germline V gene lookup returns CDR1 SGHRS and CDR2 YFSETQ. The CDR3 DNA is TGCGCCAGCAGCTTGGTAGGGGCGCAGAATTCACCCCTCCACTTT. Translated, it gives CASSLVGAQNSPLHF.

V and J are TRBV9 and TRBJ2-2, with 8 bases aligning to TRBD2. This CDR3 is built from 17 residues. CDR1 and CDR2 (germline): SGDLS, YYNGEE. Trimming cost V 4 bases and J 6 bases; bases outside gene matches: 14. CDR3 region: CASSTRSGSRIAGELFF. In DNA, the CDR3 is TGTGCCAGCAGCACACGAAGCGGGAGTCGGATCGCCGGGGAGCTGTTTTTT. The variable domain in full, with the rest retrieved from reference TRBV9 and TRBJ2-2, is DSGVTQTPKHLITATGQRVTLRCSPRSGDLSVYWYQQSLDQGLQFLIQYYNGEERAKGNILERFSAQQFPDLHSELNLSSLELGDSALYFCASSTRSGSRIAGELFFGEGSRLTVL.

The chain recombines TRBV7-2 with TRBJ2-1; 8 bases are shared with TRBD2. The CDR3 is 14 residues long. Germline values: CDR1 SGHTA, CDR2 FQGNSA. The V and J ends lost 5 bases and 9 bases, in that order; junction bases with no gene match: 9. CDR3 residues: CASSLSGIVGEQFF. The CDR3 DNA is TGTGCCAGCAGCCTTAGCGGGATAGTTGGTGAGCAGTTCTTC.

The chain combines TRBV7-9 with TRBJ2-7; TRBD1 matches at 9 bases. With 5 bases clipped from V and 7 bases from J, the junction kept 12 bases outside the gene matches. The germline gives CDR1 SEHNR, CDR2 FQNEAQ (reference sequence). CDR3 length: 15 residues. The CDR3 bases are TGTGCCAGCAGCCCCCGGGACAGGGCCCTAGGGGAGCAGTACTTC. It yields the protein CASSPRDRALGEQYF.

The chain links TRBV5-6 to TRBJ1-1; D is perhaps TRBD1 (5 bases). CDR1 is SGHDT and CDR2 is YYEEEE in the germline V gene. Deletions cut 3 bases from V and 2 bases from J, with 14 bases between. The CDR3 consists of 15 residues. The DNA for the CDR3 is TGTGCCAGCAGCTGGGGGACGGACAAAAACACTGAAGCTTTCTTT. It is translated as CASSWGTDKNTEAFF.

The V call is TRBV28, the J call TRBJ1-3; D is perhaps TRBD1 (6 bases). The germline CDR1 and CDR2 sequences are MDHEN and SYDVKM. The CDR3 runs to 15 residues. V was shortened by 2 bases and J by 2 bases, with 10 bases between the two germline ends. The CDR3 spells CASSLTAGAGNTIYF. The DNA of the CDR3 is TGTGCCAGCAGTTTAACCGCAGGGGCTGGAAACACCATATATTTT.

This chain joins TRBV28 and TRBJ2-5, with 13 bases aligning to TRBD2. Germline CDR1 is MDHEN and CDR2 is SYDVKM. Trimming cost V 6 bases and J 7 bases; bases outside gene matches: 5. The CDR3 contains 14 residues. CDR3 amino acids: CASSLLAGGGTQYF. In nucleotides, the CDR3 is TGTGCCAGCAGCCTACTAGCGGGAGGGGGGACCCAGTACTTC.

V usage is TRBV27 and J usage is TRBJ2-5, with 7 positions matching TRBD1. The CDR3 length is 14 residues. The ends lost 1 base at V and 2 bases at J; junction bases unmatched: 1. Per germline, CDR1 MNHEY and CDR2 SMNVEV (reference sequence). CDR3 coding DNA: TGTGCCAGCAGTTTATACAGGGGACAAGAGACCCAGTACTTC. This sequence encodes CASSLYRGQETQYF.

The chain uses TRBV9 and TRBJ1-1; perhaps TRBD1 as D (5 bases). V was trimmed by 2 bases and J by 0 bases, leaving 5 bases between them. Looked up from germline, CDR1 is SGDLS and CDR2 is YYNGEE. The CDR3 is 13 residues long. As DNA, the CDR3 is TGTGCCAGCAGCGTGACAGTGAACACTGAAGCTTTCTTT. Protein product: CASSVTVNTEAFF. Drawing the rest from reference TRBV9 and TRBJ1-1, the complete variable domain is DSGVTQTPKHLITATGQRVTLRCSPRSGDLSVYWYQQSLDQGLQFLIQYYNGEERAKGNILERFSAQQFPDLHSELNLSSLELGDSALYFCASSVTVNTEAFFGQGTRLTVV.

This chain connects TRBV14 to TRBJ2-7, with TRBD1 identical over 9 bases. J was trimmed by 6 bases and V by 6 bases; bases with no gene match: 6. CDR1 and CDR2 from the germline V gene are SGHDN and FVKESK. The CDR3 runs to 13 residues. CDR3 DNA: TGTGCCAGCAGTCGACAGGGGGGATCCGAGCAGTACTTC. Encoded protein: CASSRQGGSEQYF.

The J gene is TRBJ1-5, the V gene TRBV28; no clear D. CDR1 is MDHEN and CDR2 is SYDVKM in the germline V gene. V was clipped by 6 bases and J by 0 bases, with 12 bases between them. This CDR3 region has 15 residues. CDR3 sequence (DNA): TGTGCCAGCAGCCGCGAATTATATAGCAATCAGCCCCAGCATTTT. Translating gives CASSRELYSNQPQHF.

The chain combines TRBV19 with TRBJ1-5; 7 bases fit TRBD1. Germline CDR1 and CDR2: LNHDA and SQIVND (reference sequence). CDR3 size: 17 residues. The trim removed 0 bases at V and 6 bases at J, leaving 11 bases unmatched. For the CDR3, the DNA is TGTGCCAGTAGTATAGAGAGCTTTTCAGGGGGGGGTCAGCCCCAGCATTTT. This translates into CASSIESFSGGGQPQHF.

CDR3 nucleotides: TGTGCCAGTAGTTTCGACAGGGGCCGCGAGCAGTACTTC. Translated: CASSFDRGREQYF. The chain joins TRBV19 to TRBJ2-7; 8 nucleotides match TRBD1. The CDR3 sequence is 13 residues long. V trimming: 5 bases; J trimming: 6 bases; junction bases outside the gene matches: 6. Germline CDR1 is LNHDA and CDR2 is SQIVND (reference sequence).

The chain uses TRBV21-1 and TRBJ1-1; TRBD1, the table's D call, lacks a check against the DNA. TRBV21-1 is listed as a pseudogene. The CDR3 covers 18 residues. CDR3 nucleotide sequence: TGTGCCAGCAGCATCCCGGGACAGGGAAACCCCTTGAACACTGAAGCTTTCTTT. It codes for CASSIPGQGNPLNTEAFF.

The chain combines TRBV29-1 with TRBJ1-2, with D possibly being TRBD1 (5 bases). CDR3 length: 11 residues. V was clipped by 3 bases and J by 7 bases, with 9 bases between them. Looked up from germline, CDR1 is SQVTM and CDR2 is ANQGSEA. This CDR3 reads CSVDGGSGYTF. The CDR3 DNA follows: TGCAGCGTTGACGGGGGATCTGGCTACACCTTC.

The DNA for the CDR3 is TGTGCCAGCACCACCGGGGTCCGGGACGAGCAGTACTTC. This codes for CASTTGVRDEQYF. The rearrangement links TRBV25-1 to TRBJ2-7, with D possibly TRBD2 on 5 matching bases. This CDR3 has 13 residues. Trimming took 7 bases from V and 5 from J, leaving 15 bases between them. CDR1 and CDR2 (germline): MGHDK, SYGVNS.

On this clone itself: This CDR3 is also generated by other DNA sequences in the sample. The chain couples TRBV7-9 to TRBJ2-7; D not resolved. Trimming cost V 1 base and J 5 bases, with 6 bases left between them. Germline loops: CDR1 SEHNR, CDR2 FQNEAQ (reference sequence). This CDR3 spans 12 amino acids. CDR3: CASSLEGDEQYF. CDR3 DNA: TGTGCCAGCAGCTTAGAGGGCGACGAGCAGTACTTC.

The chain combines TRBV10-2 with TRBJ1-5, with unresolved D. CDR3 length: 13 residues. Germline values: CDR1 WSHSY, CDR2 SAAADI. V lost 0 bases, J lost 7 bases, and 7 bases lay in between. CDR3 protein: CASSESGGQPQHF. CDR3 DNA: TGCGCCAGCAGTGAGTCGGGTGGCCAGCCCCAGCATTTT.

V is TRBV28 and J is TRBJ1-4; D is perhaps TRBD1 (6 bases). The CDR3 runs to 15 residues. With 5 bases removed from V and 5 bases from J, the gap between germline ends came to 15 bases. Germline assignment: CDR1 MDHEN and CDR2 SYDVKM. Written as DNA, the CDR3 is TGTGCCAGCAGTAACTCGGACAGCCGAAATGAAAAACTGTTTTTT. This codes for CASSNSDSRNEKLFF. Together with reference TRBV28 and TRBJ1-4, the CDR3 gives the full variable domain: DVKVTQSSRYLVKRTGEKVFLECVQDMDHENMFWYRQDPGLGLRLIYFSYDVKMKEKGDIPEGYSVSREKKERFSLILESASTNQTSMYLCASSNSDSRNEKLFFGSGTQLSVL.

The chain combines TRBV15 with TRBJ2-3; D might be TRBD2 (6 bases). Germline CDR1 is LNHNV and CDR2 is YYDKDF (reference sequence). The CDR3 length is 16 residues. V lost 1 base and J lost 0, with 11 bases in between. The CDR3 DNA follows: TGTGCCACCAGCAGAGGTGAAGGGAGGAGCACAGATACGCAGTATTTT. Amino acids: CATSRGEGRSTDTQYF.

The CDR3: CASSPKREGQYF. The CDR3, as DNA: TGTGCCAGCAGCCCAAAAAGGGAGGGGCAGTACTTC. The chain recombines TRBV6-5 with TRBJ2-7; TRBD2 agrees at 7 bases. This CDR3 comprises 12 residues. Per germline, CDR1 MNHEY and CDR2 SVGAGI. V dropped 6 bases and J dropped 9; count of bases not matched to a gene: 8.